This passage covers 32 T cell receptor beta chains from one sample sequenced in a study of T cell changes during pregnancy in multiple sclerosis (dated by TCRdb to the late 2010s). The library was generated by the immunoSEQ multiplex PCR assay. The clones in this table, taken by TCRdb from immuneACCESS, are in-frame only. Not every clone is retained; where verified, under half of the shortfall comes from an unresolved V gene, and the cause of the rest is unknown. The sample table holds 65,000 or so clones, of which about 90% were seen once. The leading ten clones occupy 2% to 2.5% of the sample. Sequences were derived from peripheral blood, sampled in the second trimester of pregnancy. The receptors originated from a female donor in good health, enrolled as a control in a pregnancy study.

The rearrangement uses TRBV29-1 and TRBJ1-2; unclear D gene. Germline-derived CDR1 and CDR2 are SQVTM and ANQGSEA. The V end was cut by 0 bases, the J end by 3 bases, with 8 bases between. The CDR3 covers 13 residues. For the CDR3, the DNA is TGCAGCGTTGAAGATGGGAGGGACTATGGCTACACCTTC. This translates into CSVEDGRDYGYTF.

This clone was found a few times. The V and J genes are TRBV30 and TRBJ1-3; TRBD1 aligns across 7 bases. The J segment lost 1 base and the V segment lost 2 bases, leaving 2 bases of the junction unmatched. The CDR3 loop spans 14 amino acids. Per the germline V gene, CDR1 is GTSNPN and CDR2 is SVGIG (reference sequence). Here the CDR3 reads CAWSSQGSGNTIYF. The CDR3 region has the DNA TGTGCCTGGAGTTCACAGGGGTCTGGAAACACCATATATTTT.

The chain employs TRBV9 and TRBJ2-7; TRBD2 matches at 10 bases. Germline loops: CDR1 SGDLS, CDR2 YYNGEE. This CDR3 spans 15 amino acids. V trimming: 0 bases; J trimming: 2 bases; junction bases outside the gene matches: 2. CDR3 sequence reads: CASSVGTSGPYEQYF. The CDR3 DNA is TGTGCCAGCAGCGTAGGGACTAGCGGACCCTACGAGCAGTACTTC.

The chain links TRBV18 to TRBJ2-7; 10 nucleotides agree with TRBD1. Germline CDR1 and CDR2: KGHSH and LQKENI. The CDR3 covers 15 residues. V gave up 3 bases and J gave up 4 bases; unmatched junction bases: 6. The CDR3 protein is CASSPYGTGEYEQYF. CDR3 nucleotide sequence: TGTGCCAGCTCACCTTACGGGACAGGGGAATACGAGCAGTACTTC.

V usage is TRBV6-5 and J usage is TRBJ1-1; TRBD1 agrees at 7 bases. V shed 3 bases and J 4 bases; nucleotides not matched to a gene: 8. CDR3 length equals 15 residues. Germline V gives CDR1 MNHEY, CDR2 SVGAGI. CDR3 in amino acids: CASSYNHRGGTEAFF. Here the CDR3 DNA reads TGTGCCAGCAGTTATAATCACAGGGGCGGCACTGAAGCTTTCTTT.

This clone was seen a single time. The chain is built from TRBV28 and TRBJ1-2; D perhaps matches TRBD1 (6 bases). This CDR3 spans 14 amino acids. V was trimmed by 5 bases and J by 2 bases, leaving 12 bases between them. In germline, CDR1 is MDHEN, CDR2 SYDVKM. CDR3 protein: CASSLDSLNYGYTF. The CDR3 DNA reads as TGTGCCAGCAGTCTGGACAGCTTGAACTATGGCTACACCTTC.

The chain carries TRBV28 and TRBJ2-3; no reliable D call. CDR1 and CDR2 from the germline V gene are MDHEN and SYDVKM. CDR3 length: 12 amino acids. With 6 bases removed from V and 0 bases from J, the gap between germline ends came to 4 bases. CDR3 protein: CASSTSTDTQYF. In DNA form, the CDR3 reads TGTGCCAGCAGCACTAGCACAGATACGCAGTATTTT.

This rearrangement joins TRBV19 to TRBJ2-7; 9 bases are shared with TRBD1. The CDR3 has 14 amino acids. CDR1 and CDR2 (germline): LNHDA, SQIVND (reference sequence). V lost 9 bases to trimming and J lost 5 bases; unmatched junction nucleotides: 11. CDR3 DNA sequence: TGTGCCAGAGACATTGGGACAGGGTGTAACGAGCAGTACTTC. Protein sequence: CARDIGTGCNEQYF.

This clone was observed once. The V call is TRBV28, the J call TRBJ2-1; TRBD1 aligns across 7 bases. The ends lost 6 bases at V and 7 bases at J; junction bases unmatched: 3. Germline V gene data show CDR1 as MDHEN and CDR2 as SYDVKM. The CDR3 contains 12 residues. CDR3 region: CASRAGGNEQFF. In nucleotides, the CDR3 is TGTGCCAGCAGGGCAGGGGGAAATGAGCAGTTCTTC.

CDR3: CASSSYSGGVNEQFF. Here the CDR3 DNA reads TGTGCCAGCTCATCTTATAGCGGGGGGGTCAATGAGCAGTTCTTC. This sequence joins TRBV18 and TRBJ2-1; TRBD2 aligns across 11 bases. The CDR3 is 15 amino acids. Losses at the gene ends were 5 bases for V and 6 bases for J; bases not matched to a gene: 6. Per germline, CDR1 KGHSH and CDR2 LQKENI.

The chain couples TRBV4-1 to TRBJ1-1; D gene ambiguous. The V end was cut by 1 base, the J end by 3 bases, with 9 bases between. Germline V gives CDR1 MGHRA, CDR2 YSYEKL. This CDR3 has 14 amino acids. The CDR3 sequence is CASSQVRVDTEAFF. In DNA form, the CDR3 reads TGCGCCAGCAGCCAAGTTCGCGTAGACACTGAAGCTTTCTTT.

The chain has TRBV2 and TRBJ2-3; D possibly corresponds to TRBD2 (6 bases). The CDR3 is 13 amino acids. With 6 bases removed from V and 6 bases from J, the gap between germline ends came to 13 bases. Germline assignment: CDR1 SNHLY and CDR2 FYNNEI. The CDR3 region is CASSGGAGDTQYF. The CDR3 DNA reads TGTGCCAGCAGCGGCGGGGCCGGGGATACGCAGTATTTT. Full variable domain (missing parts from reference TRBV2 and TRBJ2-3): EPEVTQTPSHQVTQMGQEVILRCVPISNHLYFYWYRQILGQKVEFLVSFYNNEISEKSEIFDDQFSVERPDGSNFTLKIRSTKLEDSAMYFCASSGGAGDTQYFGPGTRLTVL.

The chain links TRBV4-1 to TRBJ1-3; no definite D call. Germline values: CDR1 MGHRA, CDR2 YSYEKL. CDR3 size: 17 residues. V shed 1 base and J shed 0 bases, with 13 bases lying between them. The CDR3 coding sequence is TGCGCCAGCAGCCAAGTGATTGGAGACTCCTCTGGAAACACCATATATTTT. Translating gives CASSQVIGDSSGNTIYF.

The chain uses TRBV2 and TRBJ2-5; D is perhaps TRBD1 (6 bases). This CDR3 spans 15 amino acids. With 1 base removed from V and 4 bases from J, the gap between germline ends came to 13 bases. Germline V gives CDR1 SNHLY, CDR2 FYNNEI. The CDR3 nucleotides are TGTGCCAGCAGTGAAGACAGGGCCCATACAGAGACCCAGTACTTC. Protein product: CASSEDRAHTETQYF. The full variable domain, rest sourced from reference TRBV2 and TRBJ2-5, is EPEVTQTPSHQVTQMGQEVILRCVPISNHLYFYWYRQILGQKVEFLVSFYNNEISEKSEIFDDQFSVERPDGSNFTLKIRSTKLEDSAMYFCASSEDRAHTETQYFGPGTRLLVL.

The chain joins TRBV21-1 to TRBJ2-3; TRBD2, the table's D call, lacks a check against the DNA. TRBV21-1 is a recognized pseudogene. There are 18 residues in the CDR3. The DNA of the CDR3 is TGTGCCAGCAGCAAAGCCTCCCGAGGTCGGGGGGCCACAGATACGCAGTATTTT. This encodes CASSKASRGRGATDTQYF.

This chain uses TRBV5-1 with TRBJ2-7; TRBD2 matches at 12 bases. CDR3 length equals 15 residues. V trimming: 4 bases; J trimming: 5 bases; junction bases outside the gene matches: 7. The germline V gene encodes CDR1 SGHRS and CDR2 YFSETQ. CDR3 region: CASSGGTSGSHEQYF. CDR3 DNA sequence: TGCGCCAGCAGCGGAGGGACTAGCGGGTCCCACGAGCAGTACTTC.

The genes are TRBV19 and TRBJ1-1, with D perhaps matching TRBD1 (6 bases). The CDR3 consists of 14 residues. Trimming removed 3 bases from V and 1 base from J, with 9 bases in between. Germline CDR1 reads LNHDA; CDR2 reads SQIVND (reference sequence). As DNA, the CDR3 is TGTGCCAGTAGTATTTCCAGGGGGAACACTGAAGCTTTCTTT. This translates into CASSISRGNTEAFF.

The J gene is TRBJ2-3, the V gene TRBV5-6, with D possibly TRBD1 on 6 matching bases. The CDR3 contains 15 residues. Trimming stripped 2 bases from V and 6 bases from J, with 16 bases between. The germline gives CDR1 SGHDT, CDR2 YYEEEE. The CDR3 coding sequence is TGTGCCAGCAGCTTTCAAAGGTTGGGGGCCGATACGCAGTATTTT. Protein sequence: CASSFQRLGADTQYF.

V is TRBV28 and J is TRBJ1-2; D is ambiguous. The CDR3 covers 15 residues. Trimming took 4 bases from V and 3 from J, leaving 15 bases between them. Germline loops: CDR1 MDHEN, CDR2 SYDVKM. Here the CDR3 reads CASSSLQEVYYGYTF. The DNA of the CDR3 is TGTGCCAGCAGTTCCCTTCAAGAGGTTTACTATGGCTACACCTTC.

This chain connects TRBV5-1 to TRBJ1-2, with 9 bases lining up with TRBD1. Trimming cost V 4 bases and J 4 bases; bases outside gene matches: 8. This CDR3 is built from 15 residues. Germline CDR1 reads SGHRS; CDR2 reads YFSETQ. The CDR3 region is CASSETTGGSYGYTF. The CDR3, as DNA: TGCGCCAGCAGCGAGACGACAGGGGGGTCCTATGGCTACACCTTC. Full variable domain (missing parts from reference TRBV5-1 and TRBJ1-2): KAGVTQTPRYLIKTRGQQVTLSCSPISGHRSVSWYQQTPGQGLQFLFEYFSETQRNKGNFPGRFSGRQFSNSRSEMNVSTLELGDSALYLCASSETTGGSYGYTFGSGTRLTVV.

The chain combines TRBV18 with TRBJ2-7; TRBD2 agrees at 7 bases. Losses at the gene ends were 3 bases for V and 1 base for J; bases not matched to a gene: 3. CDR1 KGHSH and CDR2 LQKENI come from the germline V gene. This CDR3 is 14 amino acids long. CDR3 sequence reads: CASSPASGSYEQYF. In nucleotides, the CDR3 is TGTGCCAGCTCACCGGCTAGCGGATCCTACGAGCAGTACTTC.

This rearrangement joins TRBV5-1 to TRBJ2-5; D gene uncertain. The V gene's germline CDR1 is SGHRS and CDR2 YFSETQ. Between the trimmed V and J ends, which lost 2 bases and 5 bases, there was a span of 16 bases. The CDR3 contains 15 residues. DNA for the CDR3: TGCGCCAGCAGCTTTTTGATGCGCTCCGGGGAGACCCAGTACTTC. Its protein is CASSFLMRSGETQYF.

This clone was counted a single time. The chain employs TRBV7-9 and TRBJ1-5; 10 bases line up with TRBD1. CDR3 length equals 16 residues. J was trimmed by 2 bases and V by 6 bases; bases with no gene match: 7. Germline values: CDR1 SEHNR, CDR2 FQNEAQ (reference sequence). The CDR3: CASSSDRGLRNQPQHF. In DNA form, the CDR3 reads TGTGCCAGCAGTAGCGACAGGGGGCTTCGCAATCAGCCCCAGCATTTT.

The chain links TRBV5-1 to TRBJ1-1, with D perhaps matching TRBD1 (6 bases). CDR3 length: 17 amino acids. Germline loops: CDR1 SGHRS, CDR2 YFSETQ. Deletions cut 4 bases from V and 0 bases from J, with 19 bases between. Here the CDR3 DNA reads TGCGCCAGCAGCGCTACGGGGCGGGGGGGGCTGAACACTGAAGCTTTCTTT. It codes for CASSATGRGGLNTEAFF.

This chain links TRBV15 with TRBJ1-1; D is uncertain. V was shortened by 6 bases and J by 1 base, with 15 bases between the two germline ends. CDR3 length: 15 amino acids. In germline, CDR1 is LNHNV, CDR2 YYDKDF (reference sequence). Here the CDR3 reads CATRLGGSRNTEAFF. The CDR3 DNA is TGTGCCACCAGGCTCGGAGGGTCGAGGAACACTGAAGCTTTCTTT.

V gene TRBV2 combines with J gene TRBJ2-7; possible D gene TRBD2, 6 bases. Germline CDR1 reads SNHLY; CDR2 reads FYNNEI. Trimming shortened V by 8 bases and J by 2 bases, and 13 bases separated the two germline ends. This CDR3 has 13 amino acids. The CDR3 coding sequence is TGTGCCAGCCTAACGGAGCGGGCCTACGAGCAGTACTTC. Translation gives CASLTERAYEQYF.

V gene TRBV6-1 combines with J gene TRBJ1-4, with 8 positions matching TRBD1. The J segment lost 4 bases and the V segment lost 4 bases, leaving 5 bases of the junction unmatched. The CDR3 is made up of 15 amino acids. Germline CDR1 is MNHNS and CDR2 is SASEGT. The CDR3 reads CASSGGQELNEKLFF. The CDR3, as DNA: TGTGCCAGCAGTGGGGGACAGGAGCTTAATGAAAAACTGTTTTTT.

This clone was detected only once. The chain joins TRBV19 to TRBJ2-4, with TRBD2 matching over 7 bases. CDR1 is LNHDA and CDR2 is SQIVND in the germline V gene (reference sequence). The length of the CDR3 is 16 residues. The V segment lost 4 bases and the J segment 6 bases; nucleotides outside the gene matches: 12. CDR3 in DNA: TGTGCCAGTAGTACAGTTATGAGGCGGGAGTCAAACATTCAGTACTTC. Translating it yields CASSTVMRRESNIQYF.

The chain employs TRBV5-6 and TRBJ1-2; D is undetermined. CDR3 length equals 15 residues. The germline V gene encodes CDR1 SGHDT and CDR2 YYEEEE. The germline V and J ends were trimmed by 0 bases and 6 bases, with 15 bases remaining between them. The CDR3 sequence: CASSLAGYHFNGYTF. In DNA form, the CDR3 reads TGTGCCAGCAGCTTGGCGGGGTATCATTTCAATGGCTACACCTTC.

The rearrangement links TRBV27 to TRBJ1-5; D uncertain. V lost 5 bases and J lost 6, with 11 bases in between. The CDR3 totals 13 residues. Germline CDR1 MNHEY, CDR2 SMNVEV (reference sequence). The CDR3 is CASSPRRLQPQHF. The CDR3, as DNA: TGTGCCAGCAGTCCCAGGAGGCTTCAGCCCCAGCATTTT.

The CDR3 DNA follows: TGTGCCAGTAGAGGGCTAGCGGGACCCTACAATGAGCAGTTCTTC. This encodes CASRGLAGPYNEQFF. The V gene is TRBV19, the J gene TRBJ2-1; 9 nucleotides align to TRBD2. Germline lookup yields CDR1 LNHDA and CDR2 SQIVND (reference sequence). This CDR3 contains 15 residues. V trimming: 6 bases; J trimming: 2 bases; junction bases outside the gene matches: 5.

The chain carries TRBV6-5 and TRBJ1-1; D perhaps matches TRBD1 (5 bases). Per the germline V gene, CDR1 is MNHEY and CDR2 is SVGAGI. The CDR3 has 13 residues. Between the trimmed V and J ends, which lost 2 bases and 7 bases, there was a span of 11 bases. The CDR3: CASSYDVGGEAFF. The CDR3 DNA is TGTGCCAGCAGTTACGACGTGGGGGGTGAAGCTTTCTTT.